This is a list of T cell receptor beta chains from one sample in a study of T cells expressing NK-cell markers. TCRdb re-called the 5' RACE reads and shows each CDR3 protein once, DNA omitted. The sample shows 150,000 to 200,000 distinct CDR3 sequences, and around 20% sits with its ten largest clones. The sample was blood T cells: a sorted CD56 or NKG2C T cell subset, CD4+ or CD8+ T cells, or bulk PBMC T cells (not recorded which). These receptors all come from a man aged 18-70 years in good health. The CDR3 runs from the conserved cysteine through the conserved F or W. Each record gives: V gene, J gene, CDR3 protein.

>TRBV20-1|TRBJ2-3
CSARPSLIAGGLSDTQYF
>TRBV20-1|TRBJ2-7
CSAILPWGQATYEQYF
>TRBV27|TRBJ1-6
CASSSGTGFSPLHF
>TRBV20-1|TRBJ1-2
CSAPRGGVDTF
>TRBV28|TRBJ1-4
CASSHLGTGVEKLFF
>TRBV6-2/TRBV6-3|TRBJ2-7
CASSGGPLIYEQYF
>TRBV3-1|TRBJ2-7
CASTEGGRYEQYF
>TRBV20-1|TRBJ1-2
CSARTGTDYGYTF
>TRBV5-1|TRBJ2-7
CASSLDATGYEQYF
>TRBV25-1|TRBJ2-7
CASSEFNSGEQYF
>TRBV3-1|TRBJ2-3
CASSLGAGEGTDTQYF